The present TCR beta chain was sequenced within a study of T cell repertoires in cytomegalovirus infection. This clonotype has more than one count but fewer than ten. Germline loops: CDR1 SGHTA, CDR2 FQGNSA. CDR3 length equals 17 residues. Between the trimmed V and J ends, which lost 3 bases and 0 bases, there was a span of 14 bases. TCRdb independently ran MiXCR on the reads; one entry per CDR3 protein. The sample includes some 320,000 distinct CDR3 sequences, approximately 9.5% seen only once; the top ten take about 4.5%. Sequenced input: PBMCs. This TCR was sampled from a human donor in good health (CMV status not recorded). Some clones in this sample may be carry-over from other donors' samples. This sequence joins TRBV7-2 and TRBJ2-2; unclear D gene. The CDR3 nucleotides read TGTGCCAGCAGCTTTGGAGCCCCCCCCCCGAACACCGGGGAGCTGTTTTTT. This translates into CASSFGAPPPNTGELFF.